A selection of T cell receptor beta chains follows, all from one sample in a study of cytomegalovirus exposure and HLA in healthy donors. The table came from immunoSEQ multiplex PCR; TCRdb's copy has only in-frame clones and leaves some out. The sample comprises about 43,000 clones, roughly 60% of which are singletons, and roughly 8.7% rests with the top ten. The sequenced sample consisted of PBMCs. Source of these receptors: a human donor in good health. Each CDR3 is given with its conserved first and last residue. The D gene is left open where the match is weak. Clone size, where shown, is once, few, many, or a class for clones that have expanded.

j_gene: TRBJ1-2; d_gene: -; v_gene: TRBV5-6; abundance: few; CDR3nt: TGTGCCAGCAGCTCGGGCAGGGCCGGGGGCTACACCTTC; CDR3aa: CASSSGRAGGYTF
j_gene: TRBJ2-5; d_gene: TRBD1; v_gene: TRBV4-1; abundance: -; CDR3nt: TGCGCCAGCAGCCAAGATTTGGGACAGATACAAGAGACCCAGTACTTC; CDR3aa: CASSQDLGQIQETQYF
j_gene: TRBJ2-1; d_gene: -; v_gene: TRBV11-2; abundance: -; CDR3nt: TGTGCCAGCAGGCGCCCTTTCGGGGCCTACAATGAGCAGTTCTTC; CDR3aa: CASRRPFGAYNEQFF
j_gene: TRBJ2-1; d_gene: TRBD1; v_gene: TRBV5-4; abundance: -; CDR3nt: TGTGCCAGCAGCTTGGGTGGACAGGGGTCCGATGAGCAGTTCTTC; CDR3aa: CASSLGGQGSDEQFF
j_gene: TRBJ2-2; d_gene: -; v_gene: TRBV29-1; abundance: -; CDR3nt: TGCAGCGTGGCGGACAGGAACACCGGGGAGCTGTTTTTT; CDR3aa: CSVADRNTGELFF
j_gene: TRBJ1-5; d_gene: -; v_gene: TRBV18; abundance: -; CDR3nt: TGTGCCAGCTCTAATTTGGACACCAATCAGCCCCAGCATTTT; CDR3aa: CASSNLDTNQPQHF
j_gene: TRBJ2-6; d_gene: -; v_gene: TRBV2; abundance: -; CDR3nt: TGTGCCAGCAGGGCAGGGGTGAGCTCTGGGGCCAACGTCCTGACTTTC; CDR3aa: CASRAGVSSGANVLTF
j_gene: TRBJ1-2; d_gene: TRBD1; v_gene: TRBV29-1; abundance: -; CDR3nt: TGCAGCGTTACCCCTCCGGGACAGGGGGACTATGGCTACACCTTC; CDR3aa: CSVTPPGQGDYGYTF
j_gene: TRBJ1-5; d_gene: TRBD1; v_gene: TRBV6-9; abundance: few; CDR3nt: TGTGCCAGCAGTTATTCTTCCCGGGACAGCGCCTGTTACGGCAATCAGCCCCAGCATTTT; CDR3aa: CASSYSSRDSACYGNQPQHF
j_gene: TRBJ2-7; d_gene: -; v_gene: TRBV28; abundance: -; CDR3nt: TGTGCCAGCCGCAGCTCCTACGAGCAGTACTTC; CDR3aa: CASRSSYEQYF
j_gene: TRBJ2-1; d_gene: TRBD1; v_gene: TRBV7-8; abundance: few; CDR3nt: TGTGCCAGCAGCTTAGGGGCCGGGACAGGGGGCTTCAATGAGCAGTTCTTC; CDR3aa: CASSLGAGTGGFNEQFF
j_gene: TRBJ2-1; d_gene: TRBD1; v_gene: TRBV13; abundance: few; CDR3nt: TGTGCCAGCAGCCAAAGACGGACAGGGAGCTCCTACAATGAGCAGTTCTTC; CDR3aa: CASSQRRTGSSYNEQFF
j_gene: TRBJ1-3; d_gene: -; v_gene: TRBV5-4; abundance: -; CDR3nt: TGTGCCAGCAGCTTGGCCGGAGCCTCTGGAAACACCATATATTTT; CDR3aa: CASSLAGASGNTIYF
j_gene: TRBJ2-1; d_gene: TRBD1; v_gene: TRBV5-1; abundance: -; CDR3nt: TGCGCCAGCAGGACAGGGGGCAGCCTACACAATGAGCAGTTCTTC; CDR3aa: CASRTGGSLHNEQFF
j_gene: TRBJ1-1; d_gene: -; v_gene: TRBV5-1; abundance: -; CDR3nt: TGCGCCAGCGGCGGCAGGAACACTGAAGCTTTCTTT; CDR3aa: CASGGRNTEAFF
j_gene: TRBJ2-1; d_gene: TRBD1; v_gene: TRBV10-1; abundance: -; CDR3nt: TGCGCCAGCAGTAGGGACAGATACTACGATGAGCAGTTCTTC; CDR3aa: CASSRDRYYDEQFF
j_gene: TRBJ1-4; d_gene: -; v_gene: TRBV6-1; abundance: few; CDR3nt: TGTGCCAGCCGCGGCTCTACTAATGAAAAACTGTTTTTT; CDR3aa: CASRGSTNEKLFF
j_gene: TRBJ2-1; d_gene: -; v_gene: TRBV5-4; abundance: -; CDR3nt: TGTGCCAGCAGCTTGGTAAACAGGCTCTCCTACAATGAGCAGTTCTTC; CDR3aa: CASSLVNRLSYNEQFF
j_gene: TRBJ1-5; d_gene: -; v_gene: TRBV5-4; abundance: -; CDR3nt: TGTGCCAGCAGCTGGGGGGGTACAAACCAGCCCCAGCATTTT; CDR3aa: CASSWGGTNQPQHF
j_gene: TRBJ2-3; d_gene: -; v_gene: TRBV5-4; abundance: -; CDR3nt: TGTGCCAGCAGCCGATCTACAAGGGGCGGCACAAATACGCAGTATTTT; CDR3aa: CASSRSTRGGTNTQYF
j_gene: TRBJ1-2; d_gene: -; v_gene: TRBV27; abundance: -; CDR3nt: TGTGCCAGCAGTTTTCGGGGGATGGATGGCTACACCTTC; CDR3aa: CASSFRGMDGYTF
j_gene: TRBJ2-7; d_gene: -; v_gene: TRBV7-9; abundance: -; CDR3nt: TGTGCCAGCAGCTTAGGGACAGCCACCTACGAGCAGTACTTC; CDR3aa: CASSLGTATYEQYF
j_gene: TRBJ2-3; d_gene: TRBD1; v_gene: TRBV10-3; abundance: -; CDR3nt: TGTGCCATCAACGGGACAGGGAATGGAGATACGCAGTATTTT; CDR3aa: CAINGTGNGDTQYF
j_gene: TRBJ2-2; d_gene: -; v_gene: TRBV10-1; abundance: few; CDR3nt: TGCGCCAGCGGGGGACATACGAACACCGGGGAGCTGTTTTTT; CDR3aa: CASGGHTNTGELFF
j_gene: TRBJ2-7; d_gene: TRBD2; v_gene: TRBV5-1; abundance: -; CDR3nt: TGCGCCAGCAGCTCCTCTAGCGGGGCCTACGAGCAGTACTTC; CDR3aa: CASSSSSGAYEQYF
j_gene: TRBJ2-7; d_gene: -; v_gene: TRBV5-4; abundance: -; CDR3nt: TGTGCCAGCAGCCGAGAGGGTCTGGGCGAGCAGTACTTC; CDR3aa: CASSREGLGEQYF
j_gene: TRBJ1-2; d_gene: TRBD1; v_gene: TRBV28; abundance: -; CDR3nt: TGTGCCAGCAGCTTACCTCCGGGACAGGGGGCGTCAAGCTATGGCTACACCTTC; CDR3aa: CASSLPPGQGASSYGYTF
j_gene: TRBJ2-6; d_gene: -; v_gene: TRBV28; abundance: -; CDR3nt: TGTGCCAGCAGGACGGGAGCTGACGGGGCCAACGTCCTGACTTTC; CDR3aa: CASRTGADGANVLTF
j_gene: TRBJ2-1; d_gene: -; v_gene: TRBV27; abundance: -; CDR3nt: TGTGCCAGCGCTATAGCAATAATGGGCAATGAGCAGTTCTTC; CDR3aa: CASAIAIMGNEQFF
j_gene: TRBJ1-1; d_gene: -; v_gene: TRBV5-1; abundance: -; CDR3nt: TGCGCCAGCAGCTACGGCGGCGGACTTGGCACTGAAGCTTTCTTT; CDR3aa: CASSYGGGLGTEAFF
j_gene: TRBJ1-1; d_gene: TRBD1; v_gene: TRBV5-6; abundance: -; CDR3nt: TGTGCCAGCAGCTTAGGACAGGGCAATTCGGCTTTCTTT; CDR3aa: CASSLGQGNSAFF
j_gene: TRBJ2-4; d_gene: TRBD2; v_gene: TRBV6-1; abundance: -; CDR3nt: TGTGCCAGCAGCGGGGGGGCACAGGGCGGGAACATTCAGTACTTC; CDR3aa: CASSGGAQGGNIQYF
j_gene: TRBJ1-4; d_gene: -; v_gene: TRBV7-8; abundance: few; CDR3nt: TGTGCCAGCAGCCATGAAAGGAAAGGGGGGGCGAGGGGTGAAAAACTGTTTTTT; CDR3aa: CASSHERKGGARGEKLFF
j_gene: TRBJ2-1; d_gene: -; v_gene: TRBV4-3; abundance: few; CDR3nt: TGCGCCAGCAGCCAAGATCTACGGGGGAATCGCGGCAATGAGCAGTTCTTC; CDR3aa: CASSQDLRGNRGNEQFF
j_gene: TRBJ2-7; d_gene: TRBD1; v_gene: TRBV6-5; abundance: few; CDR3nt: TGTGCCAGCAGTTACTGGGACAGGGTCTACGAGCAGTACTTC; CDR3aa: CASSYWDRVYEQYF
j_gene: TRBJ1-1; d_gene: TRBD1; v_gene: TRBV30; abundance: -; CDR3nt: TGTGCCTGGAGTTACGACAGGGACTTGGCTTTCTTT; CDR3aa: CAWSYDRDLAFF
j_gene: TRBJ1-2; d_gene: TRBD1; v_gene: TRBV6-5; abundance: -; CDR3nt: TGTGCCAGCAGTTACGGGACAGTACCTAACTATGGCTACACCTTC; CDR3aa: CASSYGTVPNYGYTF
j_gene: TRBJ2-2; d_gene: TRBD1; v_gene: TRBV5-1; abundance: once; CDR3nt: TGCGCCAGCAGCCCGACAGGGATTAGCACCGGGGAGCTGTTTTTT; CDR3aa: CASSPTGISTGELFF
j_gene: TRBJ2-1; d_gene: -; v_gene: TRBV7-2; abundance: -; CDR3nt: TGTGCCAGCAGCTTAGCGGCGGATTACAATGAGCAGTTCTTC; CDR3aa: CASSLAADYNEQFF
j_gene: TRBJ2-1; d_gene: TRBD2; v_gene: TRBV10-1; abundance: -; CDR3nt: TGCGCCAGCAGTGAGTCTTTCGCGGGGGGCTATGAGCAGTTCTTC; CDR3aa: CASSESFAGGYEQFF